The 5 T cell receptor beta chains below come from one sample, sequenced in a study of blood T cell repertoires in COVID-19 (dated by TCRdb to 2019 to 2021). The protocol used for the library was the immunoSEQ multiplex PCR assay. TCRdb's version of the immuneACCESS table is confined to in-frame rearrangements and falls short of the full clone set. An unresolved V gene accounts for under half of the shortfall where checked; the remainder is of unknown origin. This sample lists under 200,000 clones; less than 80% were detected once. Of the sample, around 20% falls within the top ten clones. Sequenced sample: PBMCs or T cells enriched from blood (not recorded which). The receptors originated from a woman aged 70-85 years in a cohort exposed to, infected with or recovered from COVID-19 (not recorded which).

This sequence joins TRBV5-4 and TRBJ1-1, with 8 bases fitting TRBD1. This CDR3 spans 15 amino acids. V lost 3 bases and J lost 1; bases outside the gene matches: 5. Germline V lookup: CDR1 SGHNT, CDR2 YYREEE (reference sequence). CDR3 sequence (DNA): TGTGCCAGCAGCTCAGTACAGGGGGGGAACACTGAAGCTTTCTTT. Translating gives CASSSVQGGNTEAFF.

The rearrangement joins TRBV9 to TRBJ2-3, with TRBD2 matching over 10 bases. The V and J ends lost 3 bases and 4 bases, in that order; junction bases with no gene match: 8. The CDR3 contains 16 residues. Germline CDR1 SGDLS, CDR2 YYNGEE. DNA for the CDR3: TGTGCCAGCAGCGGGATGACTAGCGGGTCGGCAGATACGCAGTATTTT. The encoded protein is CASSGMTSGSADTQYF.

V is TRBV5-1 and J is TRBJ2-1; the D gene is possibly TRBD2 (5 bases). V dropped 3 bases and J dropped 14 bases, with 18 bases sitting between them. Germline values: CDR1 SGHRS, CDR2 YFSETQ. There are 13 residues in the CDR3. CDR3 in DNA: TGCGCCAGCAGCTACCTTCCCTCCAAGGAGGAGTTCTTC. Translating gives CASSYLPSKEEFF. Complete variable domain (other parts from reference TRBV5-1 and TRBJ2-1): KAGVTQTPRYLIKTRGQQVTLSCSPISGHRSVSWYQQTPGQGLQFLFEYFSETQRNKGNFPGRFSGRQFSNSRSEMNVSTLELGDSALYLCASSYLPSKEEFFGPGTRLTVL.

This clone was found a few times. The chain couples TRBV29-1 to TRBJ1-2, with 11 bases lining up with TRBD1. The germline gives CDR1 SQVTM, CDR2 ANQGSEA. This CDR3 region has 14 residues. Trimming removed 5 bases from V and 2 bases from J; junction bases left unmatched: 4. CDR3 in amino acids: CSVSWDRGNYGYTF. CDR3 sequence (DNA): TGCAGCGTTTCTTGGGACAGGGGGAACTATGGCTACACCTTC.

The CDR3 region has the DNA TGTGCCTGGGGGGGCAGGGTGTCGTACACCGGGGAGCTGTTTTTT. Protein: CAWGGRVSYTGELFF. J is TRBJ2-2 and V is TRBV30; possible D gene TRBD1, 6 bases. CDR3 length equals 15 residues. V shed 5 bases and J shed 3 bases, with 16 bases lying between them. In germline, CDR1 is GTSNPN, CDR2 SVGIG (reference sequence).